This T cell receptor beta chain was obtained from a study of blood T cell repertoires in COVID-19. For the study at large: Donors in the United States, Italy and Spain gave samples during acute or convalescent COVID-19.

The CDR3 loop spans 19 amino acids. CDR1 SGHKS and CDR2 YYEKEE come from the germline V gene (reference sequence). V lost 0 bases and J lost 6; bases outside the gene matches: 14. In the authors' methods: Amplification of reference gene primers was used by the study to estimate nucleated cell counts. Sequencing used immunoSEQ multiplex PCR; TCRdb keeps in-frame clones, though not all of them. V, J and clone size are those of that table, while D and trimming were read from the DNA. The sample lists over 120,000 clones; more than 65% were seen once. The sequenced sample consisted of peripheral blood. The chain has TRBV5-5 and TRBJ2-7, with TRBD2 matching 14 bases. This sequence was found in a woman aged 55 to 70 with acute or convalescent COVID-19. The CDR3 DNA reads as TGTGCCAGCAGCTTGGGGACGGGACTAGCGGGAGAACGGTGGTCCGAGCAGTACTTC. This codes for CASSLGTGLAGERWSEQYF.